The 8 T cell receptor beta chains given below trace back to one sample, sequenced in a study of PD-1 blockade in classical Hodgkin lymphoma. No patient escaped relapse after autologous stem cell transplantation, and brentuximab vedotin exposure varied. Thawed PBMCs were the source of CD8+ T cells, obtained through magnetic negative selection. Profiled with immunoSEQ multiplex PCR; TCRdb holds only in-frame clones, not every one. The table lists under 2,000 clones, roughly three fifths of them singletons. Source: CD8+ T cells from blood, taken at baseline. These receptors all come from a human donor with classical Hodgkin lymphoma.

The genes are TRBV7-8 and TRBJ1-2, with 10 bases lining up with TRBD1. Unmatched junction bases numbered 4, after V lost 9 bases and J lost 3 bases. Germline V gives CDR1 SGHVS, CDR2 FQNEAQ. The CDR3 loop spans 13 amino acids. The CDR3 DNA reads as TGTGCCAGTGAGACAGGGGGCGACTATGGCTACACCTTC. This encodes CASETGGDYGYTF. The full variable domain, with the rest looked up from reference TRBV7-8 and TRBJ1-2, is GAGVSQSPRYKVAKRGQDVALRCDPISGHVSLFWYQQALGQGPEFLTYFQNEAQLDKSGLPSDRFFAERPEGSVSTLKIQRTQQEDSAVYLCASETGGDYGYTFGSGTRLTVV.

In its sample, this clone was seen a few times. The chain links TRBV4-3 to TRBJ2-1, with a weak D call TRBD2 (6 bases). Germline CDR1 and CDR2: LGHNA and YSLEER. Trimming shortened V by 1 base and J by 6 bases, and 13 bases separated the two germline ends. This CDR3 region has 15 residues. The CDR3 reads CASSQGRGRGNEQFF. The CDR3 coding sequence is TGCGCCAGCAGCCAAGGGAGGGGAAGGGGCAATGAGCAGTTCTTC.

The gene calls are TRBV7-3 and TRBJ1-2; D is uncertain. Germline CDR1 SGHTA, CDR2 FQGTGA. The CDR3 sequence is 14 residues long. V was shortened by 2 bases and J by 8 bases, with 15 bases between the two germline ends. As DNA, the CDR3 is TGTGCCAGCAGCTTAGACGGTTCTTCCGGGGGCTACACCTTC. As protein: CASSLDGSSGGYTF.

The chain joins TRBV28 to TRBJ2-7, with a tentative D call TRBD1 (5 bases). The V end was cut by 5 bases, the J end by 6 bases, with 14 bases between. Germline values: CDR1 MDHEN, CDR2 SYDVKM. This CDR3 is built from 13 residues. In nucleotides, the CDR3 is TGTGCCAGCAGTCGAGTCATTAGGGGCGAGCAGTACTTC. It codes for CASSRVIRGEQYF.

The chain is built from TRBV6-1 and TRBJ1-1; 8 nucleotides align to TRBD1. The CDR3 is 14 amino acids. With V trimmed by 10 bases and J by 5 bases, 12 bases remained unmatched. Germline V gene data show CDR1 as MNHNS and CDR2 as SASEGT. The CDR3, as DNA: TGTGCCACCTCGCCCGTACAGGGGGTTACTGAAGCTTTCTTT. Residues: CATSPVQGVTEAFF.

V usage is TRBV9 and J usage is TRBJ2-3; a possible D gene is TRBD2 (6 bases). Germline CDR1 reads SGDLS; CDR2 reads YYNGEE. The CDR3 loop spans 13 amino acids. Trimming pared 3 bases from V and 4 bases from J, leaving 9 bases between. The DNA for the CDR3 is TGTGCCAGCAGCGCGGGGAGGTCAGATACGCAGTATTTT. As protein: CASSAGRSDTQYF. Variable domain in full (rest from reference TRBV9 and TRBJ2-3): DSGVTQTPKHLITATGQRVTLRCSPRSGDLSVYWYQQSLDQGLQFLIQYYNGEERAKGNILERFSAQQFPDLHSELNLSSLELGDSALYFCASSAGRSDTQYFGPGTRLTVL.

The chain links TRBV27 to TRBJ1-5; D call uncertain. Germline CDR1 reads MNHEY; CDR2 reads SMNVEV (reference sequence). There are 14 residues in the CDR3. V was shortened by 8 bases and J by 5 bases, with 16 bases between the two germline ends. The CDR3 sequence: CASSPQGSYQPQHF. The CDR3 DNA sequence: TGTGCCAGCTCTCCTCAAGGTTCGTATCAGCCCCAGCATTTT.

The DNA for the CDR3 is TGTGCCAGCAGTCAACCCCGGGGGGGGAACTATGGCTACACCTTC. This translates into CASSQPRGGNYGYTF. J is TRBJ1-2 and V is TRBV6-1, with TRBD1 as a possible D gene (5 bases). Looked up from germline, CDR1 is MNHNS and CDR2 is SASEGT. The CDR3 contains 15 residues. Trimming pared 5 bases from V and 2 bases from J, leaving 15 bases between.